Following are 14 T cell receptor beta chains from one sample sequenced in a study of identical twins. TCRdb recomputed calls from the 5' RACE reads with MiXCR, one row per CDR3 protein. The sample carries about 720,000 distinct CDR3 sequences, 18% recorded once. These data were also filed under a second study, of T cells expressing NK-cell markers.

The sequenced sample consisted of PBMCs. Every receptor here comes from a woman aged 18-29 years in good health.

The CDR3: CATSDSGTSGIHEQFF. The DNA of the CDR3 is TGTGCCACCAGTGACTCCGGGACTAGCGGGATCCATGAGCAGTTCTTC. The chain couples TRBV24-1 to TRBJ2-1; 13 bases map to TRBD2. J gave up 8 bases and V 4 bases, and 7 bases lay outside the gene matches. From germline, CDR1 is KGHDR and CDR2 SFDVKD. The CDR3 loop spans 16 amino acids.

The chain links TRBV11-2 to TRBJ2-1; 8 bases line up with TRBD1. Germline V gene data show CDR1 as SGHAT and CDR2 as FQNNGV. The trim removed 1 base at V and 0 bases at J, leaving 5 bases unmatched. The CDR3 is 17 residues long. CDR3 sequence: CASSLAGQGSSYNEQFF. For the CDR3, the DNA is TGTGCCAGCAGCTTAGCCGGACAGGGCAGCTCCTACAATGAGCAGTTCTTC.

The chain is built from TRBV7-9 and TRBJ2-7; 7 nucleotides agree with TRBD1. After removal of 4 bases from V and 5 bases from J, the junction contained 5 bases not matched to a gene. Germline V gene lookup returns CDR1 SEHNR and CDR2 FQNEAQ (reference sequence). CDR3 length: 13 residues. The CDR3 region has the DNA TGTGCCAGCAGCTGGGACAGCACTCACGAGCAGTACTTC. Its translation is CASSWDSTHEQYF. Supplemented by reference TRBV7-9 and TRBJ2-7, the full variable domain reads DTGVSQNPRHKITKRGQNVTFRCDPISEHNRLYWYRQTLGQGPEFLTYFQNEAQLEKSRLLSDRFSAERPKGSFSTLEIQRTEQGDSAMYLCASSWDSTHEQYFGPGTRLTVT.

A few counts support this clonotype. V is TRBV20-1 and J is TRBJ2-1, with TRBD1 matching over 10 bases. V gave up 7 bases and J gave up 8 bases; unmatched junction bases: 8. CDR3 length equals 13 residues. CDR1 DFQATT and CDR2 SNEGSKA come from the germline V gene (reference sequence). The CDR3 protein is CSVFRTGGHEQFF. In DNA form, the CDR3 reads TGCAGTGTTTTCAGGACAGGGGGTCATGAGCAGTTCTTC.

This sequence joins TRBV3-1 and TRBJ1-2; the D gene is possibly TRBD1 (6 bases). This CDR3 has 15 amino acids. Germline CDR1 reads LGHDT; CDR2 reads YNNKEL (reference sequence). Trimming stripped 4 bases from V and 1 base from J, with 13 bases between. This CDR3 is CASSPGTLHNYGYTF. CDR3 sequence (DNA): TGTGCCAGCAGCCCCGGGACACTTCATAACTATGGCTACACCTTC. The full variable domain, in which reference TRBV3-1 and TRBJ1-2 provide the parts outside the CDR3, is DTAVSQTPKYLVTQMGNDKSIKCEQNLGHDTMYWYKQDSKKFLKIMFSYNNKELIINETVPNRFSPKSPDKAHLNLHINSLELGDSAVYFCASSPGTLHNYGYTFGSGTRLTVV.

This chain links TRBV12-3 or TRBV12-4 with TRBJ1-1; D perhaps matches TRBD1 (5 bases). The CDR3 is made up of 15 amino acids. V was pared by 8 bases and J by 8 bases, with 24 bases between. Written as DNA, the CDR3 is TGTGCCAGCCGGGGGGAGGGTTCGATCCCCCGAGAAGCTTTCTTT. Amino acids: CASRGEGSIPREAFF.

The chain links TRBV6-1 to TRBJ1-6; no firm D call. Between the trimmed V and J ends, which lost 7 bases and 8 bases, there was a span of 12 bases. CDR3 size: 13 residues. Germline lookup yields CDR1 MNHNS and CDR2 SASEGT. CDR3 residues: CASNKGGDSPLHF. The CDR3, as DNA: TGTGCCAGCAACAAGGGTGGGGATTCACCCCTCCACTTT.

This clonotype was counted between two and nine times. The chain carries TRBV7-7 and TRBJ2-1; D is unclear. This CDR3 region has 16 residues. Trimming took 6 bases from V and 0 from J, leaving 15 bases between them. Per germline, CDR1 SSHAT and CDR2 FNYEAQ (reference sequence). CDR3 in amino acids: CASSPQLAASYNEQFF. The CDR3 DNA reads as TGTGCCAGCAGTCCCCAGTTGGCGGCCTCCTACAATGAGCAGTTCTTC.

V gene TRBV5-1 combines with J gene TRBJ2-3; TRBD2 aligns across 11 bases. There are 16 residues in the CDR3. CDR1 SGHRS and CDR2 YFSETQ come from the germline V gene. V dropped 0 bases and J dropped 3; count of bases not matched to a gene: 3. CDR3 sequence reads: CASSLVPSGGTDTQYF. The CDR3, as DNA: TGCGCCAGCAGCTTGGTTCCTAGCGGGGGGACAGATACGCAGTATTTT.

This clonotype came up a few times. V is TRBV11-2 and J is TRBJ2-5; 7 nucleotides agree with TRBD2. Germline loops: CDR1 SGHAT, CDR2 FQNNGV. The length of the CDR3 is 17 residues. V shed 1 base and J 1 base; nucleotides not matched to a gene: 9. CDR3 sequence reads: CASSLGIGRTTQETQYF. CDR3 sequence (DNA): TGTGCCAGCAGCTTAGGGATCGGGAGGACCACCCAAGAGACCCAGTACTTC.

This clonotype was observed a few times. The chain is built from TRBV12-3 or TRBV12-4 and TRBJ1-5, with D possibly matching TRBD1 (5 bases). V lost 0 bases to trimming and J lost 11 bases, with 11 bases between them. This CDR3 has 13 residues. CDR3 DNA: TGTGCCAGCAGTTTAGCCGGGGGGACGGCCCAGCATTTT. Amino acids: CASSLAGGTAQHF.

V and J are TRBV5-5 and TRBJ1-6; 7 bases line up with TRBD1. The CDR3 covers 16 residues. The ends lost 1 base at V and 7 bases at J; junction bases unmatched: 8. Germline V gene sequence: CDR1 SGHKS, CDR2 YYEKEE (reference sequence). The CDR3, as DNA: TGTGCCAGCAGCTTGACGCAGGACAGGACGAATTCACCCCTCCACTTT. Encoded protein: CASSLTQDRTNSPLHF.

Many counts were recorded for this clonotype. The genes are TRBV9 and TRBJ1-2; D ambiguous. CDR3 length: 15 residues. Germline CDR1 reads SGDLS; CDR2 reads YYNGEE. Trimming pared 3 bases from V and 1 base from J, leaving 13 bases between. As DNA, the CDR3 is TGTGCCAGCAGCGGCGAAGGCTGGGTTAACTATGGCTACACCTTC. Translation gives CASSGEGWVNYGYTF. The full variable domain, completed using reference TRBV9 and TRBJ1-2, is DSGVTQTPKHLITATGQRVTLRCSPRSGDLSVYWYQQSLDQGLQFLIQYYNGEERAKGNILERFSAQQFPDLHSELNLSSLELGDSALYFCASSGEGWVNYGYTFGSGTRLTVV.

This clonotype was seen a few times. This chain uses TRBV7-9 with TRBJ2-4, with no clear D. CDR3 length equals 13 residues. The germline V gene encodes CDR1 SEHNR and CDR2 FQNEAQ (reference sequence). Trimming left V 7 bases short and J 9 bases short, with 16 bases between. The CDR3, as DNA: TGTGCCAGCACCGGTGACCCACGCGGCATTCAGTACTTC. It codes for CASTGDPRGIQYF. The whole variable domain, filled in from reference TRBV7-9 and TRBJ2-4, reads DTGVSQNPRHKITKRGQNVTFRCDPISEHNRLYWYRQTLGQGPEFLTYFQNEAQLEKSRLLSDRFSAERPKGSFSTLEIQRTEQGDSAMYLCASTGDPRGIQYFGAGTRLSVL.